The 30 T cell receptor beta chains presented below share a single source sample, sequenced in a study of blood T cell repertoires in COVID-19. TCRdb's table, derived via immunoSEQ multiplex PCR, lists solely in-frame clones and lacks some. The repertoire consists of roughly 190,000 clones, with roughly three quarters occurring once and the leading ten covering 17%. Sequencing was done on a sample of PBMCs or T cells enriched from blood (not recorded which). The receptor set was obtained from a woman in her 50s with acute COVID-19.

This chain connects TRBV7-8 to TRBJ1-2; TRBD1 matches 8 bases. Losses at the gene ends were 4 bases for V and 8 bases for J; bases not matched to a gene: 6. CDR1 SGHVS and CDR2 FQNEAQ come from the germline V gene. This CDR3 spans 13 amino acids. The CDR3 is CASSSRTGHGYTF. The CDR3 DNA reads TGTGCCAGCAGCTCCCGGACAGGGCACGGCTACACCTTC.

The rearrangement links TRBV9 to TRBJ2-1; D not resolved. There are 13 residues in the CDR3. The V gene lost 4 bases and the J gene lost 10 bases, with 15 bases spanning the gap. The germline V gene encodes CDR1 SGDLS and CDR2 YYNGEE. CDR3 in amino acids: CASSPTASKEQFF. CDR3 sequence (DNA): TGTGCCAGCAGCCCTACCGCGTCCAAAGAGCAGTTCTTC.

For this clone: Other DNA sequences of this sample code for an identical CDR3. The chain joins TRBV18 to TRBJ1-5; D possibly corresponds to TRBD1 (5 bases). The CDR3 totals 14 residues. Germline V gives CDR1 KGHSH, CDR2 LQKENI. V lost 2 bases, J lost 3 bases, and 8 bases lay in between. Here the CDR3 reads CASSPDRLNQPQHF. The CDR3 DNA reads TGTGCCAGCTCACCAGACAGACTCAATCAGCCCCAGCATTTT.

The genes are TRBV7-2 and TRBJ2-4; 13 bases are shared with TRBD2. The CDR3 has 18 residues. Germline V gene lookup returns CDR1 SGHTA and CDR2 FQGNSA. V was clipped by 0 bases and J by 2 bases; unmatched bases: 4. CDR3 nucleotide sequence: TGTGCCAGCAGCTTAGCTGGGACTAGCGGGGCAACCAAAAACATTCAGTACTTC. Its translation is CASSLAGTSGATKNIQYF.

The rearrangement links TRBV5-1 to TRBJ1-5; D not resolved. With 0 bases removed from V and 2 bases from J, the gap between germline ends came to 6 bases. Looked up from germline, CDR1 is SGHRS and CDR2 is YFSETQ. The CDR3 runs to 14 residues. The CDR3 region has the DNA TGCGCCAGCAGCTTGGCTCCCGGCAATCAGCCCCAGCATTTT. Translating gives CASSLAPGNQPQHF. The complete variable domain, with remaining parts taken from reference TRBV5-1 and TRBJ1-5, reads KAGVTQTPRYLIKTRGQQVTLSCSPISGHRSVSWYQQTPGQGLQFLFEYFSETQRNKGNFPGRFSGRQFSNSRSEMNVSTLELGDSALYLCASSLAPGNQPQHFGDGTRLSIL.

This clone was seen only a few times. The J gene is TRBJ2-2, the V gene TRBV11-2; 7 bases are shared with TRBD1. The trim removed 2 bases at V and 5 bases at J, leaving 2 bases unmatched. The V gene's germline CDR1 is SGHAT and CDR2 FQNNGV. CDR3 length: 14 residues. The CDR3 DNA reads TGTGCCAGCAGCTTATCACAGGGGACCGGGGAGCTGTTTTTT. It is translated as CASSLSQGTGELFF.

This chain links TRBV28 with TRBJ1-2; no definite D call. V gave up 5 bases and J gave up 0 bases, with 7 bases separating them. The CDR3 contains 13 residues. Germline V lookup: CDR1 MDHEN, CDR2 SYDVKM. The CDR3 here is CASSEDTNYGYTF. CDR3 nucleotides: TGTGCCAGCAGTGAAGACACTAACTATGGCTACACCTTC.

This clone was detected ten times or more. The CDR3 DNA sequence: TGTGCCAGCAGCGACCGACCCGGTAGCGGGGCCCGGAGTGAGCAGTTCTTC. This translates into CASSDRPGSGARSEQFF. The genes are TRBV7-3 and TRBJ2-1; 8 bases align to TRBD2. The CDR3 consists of 17 residues. Germline V gene lookup returns CDR1 SGHTA and CDR2 FQGTGA. Trimming took 5 bases from V and 9 from J; bases not matched to a gene: 18.

The V call is TRBV28, the J call TRBJ1-1; weak D call: TRBD1 (5 bases). Germline CDR1 reads MDHEN; CDR2 reads SYDVKM. This CDR3 has 12 residues. Deletions cut 8 bases from V and 3 bases from J, with 10 bases between. Here the CDR3 DNA reads TGTGCCAGCGGGAAGGGGTACACTGAAGCTTTCTTT. Its translation is CASGKGYTEAFF.

The chain joins TRBV19 to TRBJ1-5; 11 nucleotides line up with TRBD1. V was clipped by 7 bases and J by 7 bases; unmatched bases: 12. Germline lookup yields CDR1 LNHDA and CDR2 SQIVND (reference sequence). The CDR3 has 16 amino acids. The CDR3 DNA follows: TGTGCCAGTATGAGCTACGGGACAGGGGGTAGGCAGCCCCAGCATTTT. It specifies CASMSYGTGGRQPQHF.

This chain uses TRBV20-1 with TRBJ2-1, with TRBD2 matching over 10 bases. V gave up 3 bases and J gave up 5 bases; unmatched junction bases: 7. The CDR3 is made up of 15 amino acids. Germline V gene sequence: CDR1 DFQATT, CDR2 SNEGSKA (reference sequence). This chain's CDR3 is CSASGSGGNDNEQFF. The CDR3 DNA sequence: TGCAGTGCTAGTGGTAGCGGGGGGAACGACAATGAGCAGTTCTTC.

This chain joins TRBV27 and TRBJ1-4; 7 bases are a match to TRBD1. Trimming cost V 5 bases and J 8 bases; bases outside gene matches: 8. The germline gives CDR1 MNHEY, CDR2 SMNVEV (reference sequence). CDR3 length: 14 amino acids. The CDR3, as DNA: TGTGCCAGCAGTCCCAGACAGGGCAGCGAAAAACTGTTTTTT. It translates to CASSPRQGSEKLFF.

The chain couples TRBV18 to TRBJ1-4; D is uncertain. Looked up from germline, CDR1 is KGHSH and CDR2 is LQKENI. Trimming pared 2 bases from V and 5 bases from J, leaving 12 bases between. The CDR3 is 15 amino acids. In nucleotides, the CDR3 is TGTGCCAGCTCACCAAGAGAACAGATAAATGAAAAACTGTTTTTT. Its translation is CASSPREQINEKLFF.

The rearrangement uses TRBV6-5 and TRBJ2-7, with TRBD2 identical over 12 bases. Germline-derived CDR1 and CDR2 are MNHEY and SVGAGI. Unmatched junction bases numbered 2, after V lost 6 bases and J lost 2 bases. The CDR3 loop spans 14 amino acids. The CDR3: CASRRTSGAYEQYV. In DNA, the CDR3 is TGTGCCAGCAGGCGGACTAGCGGGGCCTACGAGCAGTACGTC.

The CDR3 loop reads CASGATGIFEKLFF. The CDR3, as DNA: TGTGCCAGCGGTGCGACAGGGATATTTGAAAAACTGTTTTTT. J is TRBJ1-4 and V is TRBV28; TRBD1 agrees at 7 bases. The V segment lost 8 bases and the J segment 7 bases; nucleotides outside the gene matches: 10. CDR1 and CDR2 (germline): MDHEN, SYDVKM. The CDR3 consists of 14 residues.

This clone turned up a few times. The rearrangement uses TRBV28 and TRBJ1-2; a possible D gene is TRBD1 (5 bases). CDR3 length: 14 residues. Germline assignment: CDR1 MDHEN and CDR2 SYDVKM. V dropped 2 bases and J dropped 4 bases, with 11 bases sitting between them. The CDR3 coding sequence is TGTGCCAGCAGTTTACAGGGAGGGAGCTATGGCTACACCTTC. Its protein product is CASSLQGGSYGYTF.

The chain couples TRBV5-1 to TRBJ2-5; tentative D call: TRBD2 (6 bases). CDR1 SGHRS and CDR2 YFSETQ come from the germline V gene. V was clipped by 0 bases and J by 5 bases, with 17 bases between them. CDR3 length: 16 amino acids. The CDR3, as DNA: TGCGCCAGCAGCTTGGATGGTTCCCAAGGAGGGGAGACCCAGTACTTC. It is translated as CASSLDGSQGGETQYF.

The chain combines TRBV7-9 with TRBJ1-5, with 8 bases that match TRBD1. V lost 1 base, J lost 2 bases, and 10 bases stayed unmatched. The CDR3 consists of 18 residues. CDR1 SEHNR and CDR2 FQNEAQ come from the germline V gene (reference sequence). DNA of the CDR3: TGTGCCAGCAGCTTAGTAGGCACCACGGACAGGGGCAATCAGCCCCAGCATTTT. It translates to CASSLVGTTDRGNQPQHF.

The count of this clone is one. The chain is built from TRBV6-5 and TRBJ2-5; perhaps TRBD2 as D (7 bases). Germline values: CDR1 MNHEY, CDR2 SVGAGI. This CDR3 has 14 residues. Between the trimmed V and J ends, which lost 0 bases and 5 bases, there was a span of 10 bases. CDR3 nucleotide sequence: TGTGCCAGCAGTTACTCGGGGGGGGCGGAGACCCAGTACTTC. Amino acids: CASSYSGGAETQYF.

The rearrangement links TRBV7-2 to TRBJ1-2; D uncertain. The CDR3 is 13 amino acids. In germline, CDR1 is SGHTA, CDR2 FQGNSA. The V end was cut by 5 bases, the J end by 2 bases, with 9 bases between. The chain's CDR3 is CASSKQRNYGYTF. CDR3 coding DNA: TGTGCCAGCAGCAAACAGAGAAACTATGGCTACACCTTC.

Only one count was recorded for this clone. The chain recombines TRBV28 with TRBJ1-5; 8 bases align to TRBD1. The CDR3 runs to 15 residues. The J segment lost 6 bases and the V segment lost 7 bases, leaving 11 bases of the junction unmatched. Germline V gene data show CDR1 as MDHEN and CDR2 as SYDVKM. CDR3 sequence (DNA): TGTGCCAGCAACTCCGGGACAGGTGGCTCTCAGCCCCAGCATTTT. It yields the protein CASNSGTGGSQPQHF.

V is TRBV9 and J is TRBJ2-5, with 10 bases lining up with TRBD2. The V segment lost 5 bases and the J segment 5 bases; nucleotides outside the gene matches: 9. Per the germline V gene, CDR1 is SGDLS and CDR2 is YYNGEE. The CDR3 sequence is 15 residues long. CDR3 sequence (DNA): TGTGCCAGCAGTGACGATAGCGGGGGGCTTGAGACCCAGTACTTC. Protein sequence: CASSDDSGGLETQYF.

CDR3 amino acids: CASSEVVESPLHF. DNA of the CDR3: TGTGCCAGCAGTGAAGTAGTGGAGTCACCCCTCCACTTT. The gene calls are TRBV6-1 and TRBJ1-6; no reliable D call. Trimming stripped 1 base from V and 10 bases from J, with 8 bases between. The V gene's germline CDR1 is MNHNS and CDR2 SASEGT. The CDR3 has 13 amino acids.

The chain combines TRBV2 with TRBJ1-6; 8 bases agree with TRBD1. CDR3 length: 15 amino acids. Germline loops: CDR1 SNHLY, CDR2 FYNNEI. With V trimmed by 5 bases and J by 11 bases, 11 bases remained unmatched. As DNA, the CDR3 is TGTGCCAGCAGTTACCAGGGGGCCTCGGGGCCACCCCTCCACTTT. This sequence encodes CASSYQGASGPPLHF. The variable domain in full, completed from reference TRBV2 and TRBJ1-6, reads EPEVTQTPSHQVTQMGQEVILRCVPISNHLYFYWYRQILGQKVEFLVSFYNNEISEKSEIFDDQFSVERPDGSNFTLKIRSTKLEDSAMYFCASSYQGASGPPLHFGNGTRLTVT.

This sequence joins TRBV7-2 and TRBJ1-5; the match to TRBD1 covers 8 bases. The CDR3 totals 14 residues. V dropped 6 bases and J dropped 4; count of bases not matched to a gene: 5. The germline V gene has CDR1 SGHTA and CDR2 FQGNSA. In nucleotides, the CDR3 is TGTGCCAGCAGTGCTAGGACAGGGAATCAGCCCCAGCATTTT. It codes for CASSARTGNQPQHF.

J is TRBJ1-4 and V is TRBV18; D is ambiguous. V was clipped by 6 bases and J by 0 bases, with 14 bases between them. The V gene's germline CDR1 is KGHSH and CDR2 LQKENI. The CDR3 totals 16 residues. The CDR3 coding sequence is TGTGCCAGCTCCCCAGCCACAGTTGCAACTAATGAAAAACTGTTTTTT. Protein product: CASSPATVATNEKLFF.

The chain recombines TRBV7-7 with TRBJ2-5; D gene uncertain. CDR1 is SSHAT and CDR2 is FNYEAQ in the germline V gene (reference sequence). The ends were cut back, 3 bases at V and 4 bases at J, with 9 bases in the middle. The CDR3 runs 13 residues. The CDR3 DNA follows: TGTGCCAGCAGCTTGGCGGTTGCAGAGACCCAGTACTTC. Protein: CASSLAVAETQYF. Variable domain in full (rest from reference TRBV7-7 and TRBJ2-5): GAGVSQSPRYKVTKRGQDVTLRCDPISSHATLYWYQQALGQGPEFLTYFNYEAQPDKSGLPSDRFSAERPEGSISTLTIQRTEQRDSAMYRCASSLAVAETQYFGPGTRLLVL.

About this clone: A junction end diverges from the germline sequence, so it may reflect a read error. J is TRBJ1-1 and V is TRBV7-2, with unresolved D. Germline values: CDR1 SGHTA, CDR2 FQGNSA. The CDR3 is 13 amino acids. As DNA, the CDR3 is TGTGCCAGCAGCTTATCTTATAACAGTGAAGCTTTCTTT. This encodes CASSLSYNSEAFF.

The chain uses TRBV24-1 and TRBJ2-1; no reliable D call. The CDR3 totals 13 residues. Germline V gene sequence: CDR1 KGHDR, CDR2 SFDVKD. Trimming pared 3 bases from V and 8 bases from J, leaving 10 bases between. CDR3 sequence reads: CATSDPSGHEQFF. CDR3 DNA sequence: TGTGCCACCAGTGATCCTAGTGGCCATGAGCAGTTCTTC.

This clone appeared many times. This chain links TRBV10-1 with TRBJ1-1; a weak D match, TRBD1 (5 bases). The CDR3 runs to 12 residues. V dropped 5 bases and J dropped 9 bases, with 13 bases sitting between them. From germline, CDR1 is WNHNN and CDR2 SYGVQD (reference sequence). This CDR3 is CASSLAGTKAFF. CDR3 sequence (DNA): TGCGCCAGCAGTCTAGCCGGGACTAAAGCTTTCTTT.